Given below is one TCR beta chain in context. The antigen is unknown. This entry comes from a study of regulatory dendritic cells for organ transplantation. Study results and limitations: Naive CD4+ and CD8+ repertoires were highly diverse; memory CD8+ was most oligoclonal. Regulatory dendritic cells appeared to expand memory CD8+ clones less than mature ones. Between individuals, the alloreactive memory CD8+ T cell pool differed considerably.

CD4+ or CD8+ T cells were sorted as naive CD45RA+ or memory CD45RO+. Looked up from germline, CDR1 is SGHVS and CDR2 is FQNEAQ. The CDR3 totals 17 residues. V shed 1 base and J shed 6 bases, with 21 bases lying between them. The data were produced by immunoSEQ multiplex PCR, yet TCRdb's version contains in-frame clones alone and is incomplete. The sample contains 20,000 to 25,000 clones, about 70% of which appear only once. Specimen: memory CD4+ T cells from blood. Subset here: CD45RO+ memory T cells. The chain joins TRBV7-8 to TRBJ1-2; perhaps TRBD1 as D (5 bases). The origin of this receptor is a human donor in good health. The CDR3: CASSLGRRGPNKDGYTF. The DNA of the CDR3 is TGTGCCAGCAGCTTAGGGAGGAGGGGCCCCAACAAGGATGGCTACACCTTC.